One sample yielded the 26 T cell receptor beta chains listed below, sequenced in a study of blood T cell repertoires in COVID-19. The data were produced by immunoSEQ multiplex PCR, yet TCRdb's version contains in-frame clones alone and is incomplete. The sample lists nearly 110,000 clones; 80% to 85% were seen once. Material for sequencing was peripheral blood. The receptors originated from a man between 65 and 79 years old with acute or convalescent COVID-19.

The CDR3 DNA follows: TGTGCCAGCAGTTACACACAGGGGGCTGGGGAAAAACTGTTTTTT. Residues: CASSYTQGAGEKLFF. The rearrangement links TRBV6-5 to TRBJ1-4; 9 nucleotides line up with TRBD1. Germline values: CDR1 MNHEY, CDR2 SVGAGI. V was clipped by 2 bases and J by 8 bases; unmatched bases: 6. This CDR3 has 15 amino acids.

This clone was counted a single time. The rearrangement links TRBV5-1 to TRBJ1-1; 8 positions agree with TRBD1. The junction had 6 bases not matched to a gene; V was cut back by 5 bases and J by 6 bases. The CDR3 runs to 13 residues. Germline CDR1 and CDR2: SGHRS and YFSETQ. The CDR3 sequence is CASSSGGYAEAFF. CDR3 in DNA: TGCGCCAGCAGTTCAGGGGGCTACGCTGAAGCTTTCTTT.

The chain is built from TRBV11-2 and TRBJ1-3; D is perhaps TRBD1 (6 bases). V was cut by 4 bases and J by 3 bases, with 10 bases left in between. Germline lookup yields CDR1 SGHAT and CDR2 FQNNGV. This CDR3 spans 14 amino acids. The CDR3 nucleotides read TGTGCCAGCAGCTCCCAGGGGTTTGGAAACACCATATATTTT. Translating it yields CASSSQGFGNTIYF.

The CDR3 region is CASSYSDPGQGYGYTF. The CDR3 DNA reads as TGTGCCAGCAGTTACTCGGACCCGGGACAGGGTTATGGCTACACCTTC. The chain is built from TRBV6-6 and TRBJ1-2; 9 bases are shared with TRBD1. The CDR3 runs to 16 residues. Germline V gene lookup returns CDR1 MNHNY and CDR2 SVGAGI (reference sequence). J gave up 5 bases and V 0 bases, and 7 bases lay outside the gene matches.

The chain links TRBV7-8 to TRBJ1-4, with D perhaps TRBD1 (6 bases). CDR3 length: 14 residues. Germline V gene sequence: CDR1 SGHVS, CDR2 FQNEAQ. V was clipped by 5 bases and J by 2 bases, with 9 bases between them. Written as DNA, the CDR3 is TGTGCCAGCAGCCCGACAGGCACTAATGAAAAACTGTTTTTT. This gives the protein CASSPTGTNEKLFF. Using reference TRBV7-8 and TRBJ1-4 for the parts outside the CDR3, the full variable domain is GAGVSQSPRYKVAKRGQDVALRCDPISGHVSLFWYQQALGQGPEFLTYFQNEAQLDKSGLPSDRFFAERPEGSVSTLKIQRTQQEDSAVYLCASSPTGTNEKLFFGSGTQLSVL.

The gene calls are TRBV6-5 and TRBJ1-6; D remains ambiguous. CDR1 is MNHEY and CDR2 is SVGAGI in the germline V gene. The CDR3 contains 14 residues. Trimming shortened V by 7 bases and J by 7 bases, and 14 bases separated the two germline ends. The CDR3 nucleotides are TGTGCCAGCACCCCGGGTCCTTTAAATTCACCCCTCCACTTT. As protein: CASTPGPLNSPLHF.

J is TRBJ1-5 and V is TRBV7-2; TRBD1 agrees at 8 bases. The ends lost 3 bases at V and 9 bases at J; junction bases unmatched: 10. Per germline, CDR1 SGHTA and CDR2 FQGNSA. The CDR3 runs to 15 residues. CDR3 bases: TGTGCCAGCAGCTTGGACAGGGCCAACGTTGGGCCCCAGCATTTT. It encodes CASSLDRANVGPQHF.

The chain joins TRBV6-5 to TRBJ2-2; TRBD1 aligns across 9 bases. The junction had 4 bases not matched to a gene; V was cut back by 8 bases and J by 0 bases. This CDR3 has 15 residues. Germline CDR1 MNHEY, CDR2 SVGAGI. CDR3: CASRWTGANTGELFF. DNA of the CDR3: TGTGCCAGCCGCTGGACAGGGGCGAACACCGGGGAGCTGTTTTTT.

The chain joins TRBV7-9 to TRBJ1-3; possible D gene TRBD1, 6 bases. Germline CDR1 and CDR2: SEHNR and FQNEAQ (reference sequence). The length of the CDR3 is 15 residues. Trimming cost V 4 bases and J 1 base, with 11 bases left between them. This chain's CDR3 is CASSSAGASGNTIYF. DNA for the CDR3: TGTGCCAGCAGCTCGGCAGGGGCTTCTGGAAACACCATATATTTT.

This chain links TRBV9 with TRBJ1-6; D remains ambiguous. V lost 0 bases and J 9 bases, leaving 10 bases between the germline ends. Germline values: CDR1 SGDLS, CDR2 YYNGEE. This CDR3 spans 14 amino acids. CDR3 amino acids: CASSVGFELSPLHF. CDR3 bases: TGTGCCAGCAGCGTAGGGTTCGAACTTTCACCCCTCCACTTT.

The rearrangement uses TRBV6-5 and TRBJ2-7; the match to TRBD2 covers 7 bases. Germline CDR1 MNHEY, CDR2 SVGAGI. The CDR3 has 15 amino acids. V lost 2 bases to trimming and J lost 3 bases; unmatched junction nucleotides: 7. The CDR3 here is CASSYPRRGIYEQYF. CDR3 sequence (DNA): TGTGCCAGCAGTTACCCCCGGCGGGGGATCTACGAGCAGTACTTC.

This sequence joins TRBV5-1 and TRBJ2-7; a weak D match, TRBD2 (6 bases). Trimming pared 5 bases from V and 3 bases from J, leaving 21 bases between. In germline, CDR1 is SGHRS, CDR2 YFSETQ. This CDR3 has 16 amino acids. The CDR3: CASSSGTVVPFYEQYF. In DNA form, the CDR3 reads TGCGCCAGCAGTTCCGGGACTGTCGTACCGTTCTACGAGCAGTACTTC.

The rearrangement uses TRBV27 and TRBJ1-5; D is unresolved. Trimming cost V 1 base and J 1 base, with 5 bases left between them. This CDR3 spans 14 amino acids. Germline assignment: CDR1 MNHEY and CDR2 SMNVEV (reference sequence). CDR3 in DNA: TGTGCCAGCAGTTTATTTGGCAGCAATCAGCCCCAGCATTTT. This translates into CASSLFGSNQPQHF.

This chain connects TRBV27 to TRBJ2-2, with D maybe TRBD2 (5 bases). Trimming stripped 6 bases from V and 3 bases from J, with 11 bases between. The CDR3 contains 14 residues. The V gene's germline CDR1 is MNHEY and CDR2 SMNVEV (reference sequence). This chain's CDR3 is CASSEGVDTGELFF. The CDR3 nucleotides are TGTGCCAGCAGCGAGGGAGTGGACACCGGGGAGCTGTTTTTT.

The chain recombines TRBV15 with TRBJ1-5, with D unresolved. Looked up from germline, CDR1 is LNHNV and CDR2 is YYDKDF (reference sequence). The CDR3 is made up of 14 amino acids. V lost 5 bases and J 5 bases, leaving 13 bases between the germline ends. The CDR3 loop reads CATSLRIPDQPQHF. CDR3 nucleotide sequence: TGTGCCACCAGCCTCAGGATCCCCGATCAGCCCCAGCATTTT. Using reference TRBV15 and TRBJ1-5 for the parts outside the CDR3, the full variable domain is DAMVIQNPRYQVTQFGKPVTLSCSQTLNHNVMYWYQQKSSQAPKLLFHYYDKDFNNEADTPDNFQSRRPNTSFCFLDIRSPGLGDTAMYLCATSLRIPDQPQHFGDGTRLSIL.

The chain joins TRBV5-4 to TRBJ1-2, with 7 bases fitting TRBD1. This CDR3 has 14 residues. Germline CDR1 and CDR2: SGHNT and YYREEE (reference sequence). V lost 3 bases to trimming and J lost 5 bases; unmatched junction nucleotides: 7. The CDR3 protein is CASSSGQDTYGYTF. The CDR3 nucleotides are TGTGCCAGCAGCTCTGGACAGGATACTTATGGCTACACCTTC.

The rearrangement uses TRBV2 and TRBJ2-3; possible D gene TRBD1, 6 bases. The CDR3 is 14 amino acids. The ends were cut back, 3 bases at V and 2 bases at J, with 9 bases in the middle. CDR1 SNHLY and CDR2 FYNNEI come from the germline V gene. The CDR3 DNA is TGTGCCAGCAGTGAGGACAGAAACACAGATACGCAGTATTTT. This codes for CASSEDRNTDTQYF.

This clone was observed a single time. J is TRBJ2-3 and V is TRBV5-1; 13 nucleotides align to TRBD2. CDR3 length equals 14 residues. The germline V gene has CDR1 SGHRS and CDR2 YFSETQ. The V and J ends lost 7 bases and 3 bases, in that order; junction bases with no gene match: 2. CDR3 nucleotides: TGCGCCAGCCAGACTAGCGGGGGGACAGATACGCAGTATTTT. Protein sequence: CASQTSGGTDTQYF. Complete variable domain (other parts from reference TRBV5-1 and TRBJ2-3): KAGVTQTPRYLIKTRGQQVTLSCSPISGHRSVSWYQQTPGQGLQFLFEYFSETQRNKGNFPGRFSGRQFSNSRSEMNVSTLELGDSALYLCASQTSGGTDTQYFGPGTRLTVL.

This clone appeared a single time. V is TRBV14 and J is TRBJ1-3; the match to TRBD1 covers 7 bases. V lost 2 bases to trimming and J lost 0 bases; unmatched junction nucleotides: 7. The CDR3 extends over 17 amino acids. Per the germline V gene, CDR1 is SGHDN and CDR2 is FVKESK. CDR3 loop: CASSQKRDSPSGNTIYF. In nucleotides, the CDR3 is TGTGCCAGCAGCCAAAAAAGGGACAGTCCCTCTGGAAACACCATATATTTT.

This rearrangement joins TRBV6-5 to TRBJ2-5; TRBD2 matches at 12 bases. The CDR3 consists of 14 residues. Germline-derived CDR1 and CDR2 are MNHEY and SVGAGI. V lost 6 bases, J lost 4 bases, and 3 bases stayed unmatched. CDR3 nucleotides: TGTGCCAGCAGGACTAGCGGGGGTGGAGAGACCCAGTACTTC. Its protein product is CASRTSGGGETQYF.

This chain uses TRBV2 with TRBJ1-2; possible D gene TRBD1, 5 bases. CDR1 and CDR2 from the germline V gene are SNHLY and FYNNEI. V lost 5 bases, J lost 0 bases, and 10 bases lay in between. The CDR3 is made up of 14 amino acids. Written as DNA, the CDR3 is TGTGCCAGCAGTACAGGCAGGACTAACTATGGCTACACCTTC. Its translation is CASSTGRTNYGYTF.

This clone was observed a handful of times. This rearrangement joins TRBV7-8 to TRBJ1-2; TRBD1 is a possible D gene (6 bases). The CDR3 runs to 13 residues. Trimming stripped 5 bases from V and 5 bases from J, with 12 bases between. Germline V gene data show CDR1 as SGHVS and CDR2 as FQNEAQ. The CDR3 DNA reads TGTGCCAGCAGCCCGTCAGGGGTTTATGGCTACACCTTC. Its protein product is CASSPSGVYGYTF.

The rearrangement links TRBV14 to TRBJ2-7, with a weak D call TRBD2 (6 bases). Trimming removed 4 bases from V and 7 bases from J, with 17 bases in between. The CDR3 sequence is 14 residues long. Germline V lookup: CDR1 SGHDN, CDR2 FVKESK. Here the CDR3 DNA reads TGTGCCAGCAGCCCCTTTTTGGCCGGGGGTGAGCAGTACTTC. Amino acids: CASSPFLAGGEQYF.

This chain joins TRBV15 and TRBJ2-6; TRBD1 aligns across 8 bases. Germline V gene sequence: CDR1 LNHNV, CDR2 YYDKDF (reference sequence). The trim removed 2 bases at V and 1 base at J, leaving 1 base unmatched. The CDR3 loop spans 16 amino acids. CDR3 DNA: TGTGCCACCAGCAGATGGACAGGGTCTGGGGCCAACGTCCTGACTTTC. The encoded protein is CATSRWTGSGANVLTF.

The chain carries TRBV6-2 or TRBV6-3 and TRBJ2-7; no clear D. Germline V gene data show CDR1 as MNHEY and CDR2 as SVGEGT. V lost 6 bases and J lost 2, with 8 bases in between. The CDR3 is 12 amino acids. For the CDR3, the DNA is TGTGCCAGCAGCCCAAGCACCTACGAGCAGTACTTC. Translated: CASSPSTYEQYF.

This chain uses TRBV6-5 with TRBJ2-5; 7 nucleotides match TRBD2. Germline-derived CDR1 and CDR2 are MNHEY and SVGAGI. CDR3 length equals 14 residues. V trimming: 5 bases; J trimming: 3 bases; junction bases outside the gene matches: 6. The CDR3 here is CASSPQRGEETQYF. The DNA of the CDR3 is TGTGCCAGCAGTCCCCAGCGGGGAGAAGAGACCCAGTACTTC.